Presented here are 10 T cell receptor beta chains from one specimen sequenced in a study of cytomegalovirus exposure and HLA in healthy donors (TCRdb year 2017). The receptor library was made with the immunoSEQ multiplex PCR assay. The multiplex PCR relied on a mix of 60 forward primers for TCR Vbeta segments and 13 reverse primers for TCR Jbeta segments. What TCRdb holds here is the immuneACCESS table cut down to in-frame rearrangements. Part of the clones is not present; checked against another copy, under half of the missing clones reflect an unresolved V gene, and the others are unexplained. This sample holds roughly 190,000 clones; around nine tenths were observed only once. Jointly, the top ten make up approximately 1.7% of the sample. The sequencing input was PBMCs. These receptors all come from a woman in her late teens or twenties in good health and CMV-seronegative.

CDR3: CASSLAGLAGLGDTQYF. CDR3 DNA sequence: TGCGCCAGCAGCTTGGCCGGACTAGCGGGACTTGGGGATACGCAGTATTTT. The chain links TRBV5-1 to TRBJ2-3; 12 bases agree with TRBD2. The CDR3 length is 17 residues. Per the germline V gene, CDR1 is SGHRS and CDR2 is YFSETQ. Losses at the gene ends were 0 bases for V and 6 bases for J; bases not matched to a gene: 8. Full variable domain (rest looked up from reference TRBV5-1 and TRBJ2-3): KAGVTQTPRYLIKTRGQQVTLSCSPISGHRSVSWYQQTPGQGLQFLFEYFSETQRNKGNFPGRFSGRQFSNSRSEMNVSTLELGDSALYLCASSLAGLAGLGDTQYFGPGTRLTVL.

This clone was recorded a few times. The chain combines TRBV5-5 with TRBJ1-1; the D gene is possibly TRBD1 (6 bases). Germline CDR1 is SGHKS and CDR2 is YYEKEE (reference sequence). Trimming pared 5 bases from V and 7 bases from J, leaving 21 bases between. The CDR3 has 15 residues. CDR3 in amino acids: CASRKTGQTSNEAFF. The DNA of the CDR3 is TGTGCCAGCAGGAAAACAGGGCAGACCTCAAATGAAGCTTTCTTT.

The rearrangement links TRBV18 to TRBJ2-5; TRBD1 aligns across 12 bases. The germline CDR1 and CDR2 sequences are KGHSH and LQKENI. The ends lost 3 bases at V and 4 bases at J; junction bases unmatched: 3. The CDR3 is 15 residues long. CDR3 sequence reads: CASSPGTGGAETQYF. The CDR3 nucleotides are TGTGCCAGCTCACCCGGGACAGGGGGCGCAGAGACCCAGTACTTC.

The chain links TRBV6-1 to TRBJ1-1; a possible D gene is TRBD1 (6 bases). This CDR3 contains 13 residues. The germline V gene has CDR1 MNHNS and CDR2 SASEGT. Trimming left V 6 bases short and J 3 bases short, with 11 bases between. CDR3: CASSRTAYTEAFF. The CDR3, as DNA: TGTGCCAGCAGCCGGACAGCTTACACTGAAGCTTTCTTT.

The CDR3 DNA reads TGTGCCAGCAGCCCGGGGACTAGCGGAAGAAACTACAATGAGCAGTTCTTC. As protein: CASSPGTSGRNYNEQFF. This rearrangement joins TRBV7-6 to TRBJ2-1; 11 bases align to TRBD2. The CDR3 has 17 amino acids. Losses at the gene ends were 5 bases for V and 3 bases for J; bases not matched to a gene: 9. Germline CDR1 reads SGHVS; CDR2 reads FNYEAQ.

This clone was recorded only once. V usage is TRBV11-2 and J usage is TRBJ2-7; 7 bases fit TRBD1. Germline trimming cut 4 bases from V and 5 bases from J; bases unmatched to any gene: 8. CDR1 and CDR2 (germline): SGHAT, FQNNGV. CDR3 length: 14 residues. CDR3 coding DNA: TGTGCCAGCAGCTACTACAGGGGTAGCCACGAGCAGTACTTC. This codes for CASSYYRGSHEQYF.

The V gene is TRBV7-9, the J gene TRBJ1-6; the match to TRBD1 covers 7 bases. V was pared by 5 bases and J by 5 bases, with 6 bases of the junction left unmatched. Germline values: CDR1 SEHNR, CDR2 FQNEAQ (reference sequence). The CDR3 has 15 residues. CDR3 nucleotides: TGTGCCAGCAGCCGATCGGGACAGAATAATTCACCCCTCCACTTT. This codes for CASSRSGQNNSPLHF.

The chain links TRBV6-5 to TRBJ2-3; 11 positions agree with TRBD1. V was pared by 10 bases and J by 4 bases, with 10 bases of the junction left unmatched. The CDR3 totals 15 residues. Looked up from germline, CDR1 is MNHEY and CDR2 is SVGAGI. The CDR3 protein is CATRRRDRGADTQYF. The CDR3 region has the DNA TGTGCCACCCGTCGGCGGGACAGGGGGGCAGATACGCAGTATTTT.

This rearrangement joins TRBV7-3 to TRBJ2-7; maybe TRBD2 (7 bases). The CDR3 is 17 amino acids. Between the trimmed V and J ends, which lost 1 base and 0 bases, there was a span of 16 bases. Germline CDR1 and CDR2: SGHTA and FQGTGA. The CDR3 loop reads CASSLNGGRGSSYEQYF. The CDR3, as DNA: TGTGCCAGCAGCTTAAACGGGGGGCGCGGCAGCTCCTACGAGCAGTACTTC.

The chain combines TRBV7-9 with TRBJ1-5; 8 bases are a match to TRBD1. Germline V lookup: CDR1 SEHNR, CDR2 FQNEAQ (reference sequence). The V segment lost 5 bases and the J segment 7 bases; nucleotides outside the gene matches: 13. There are 16 residues in the CDR3. The CDR3 protein is CASSSAGQEARQPQHF. CDR3 in DNA: TGTGCCAGCAGCAGTGCGGGACAGGAGGCCAGGCAGCCCCAGCATTTT.